Listed below are T cell receptor beta chains from one sample, sequenced in a study of cytomegalovirus exposure and HLA in healthy donors. Profiled with immunoSEQ multiplex PCR; TCRdb holds only in-frame clones, not every one. The sample yields 150,000 to 200,000 clones, roughly 80% seen once. Sequencing was done on a sample of PBMCs. These receptors all come from a middle-aged woman in good health and CMV-seropositive. Both conserved end residues are part of each CDR3.

V	J	CDR3
TRBV30	TRBJ2-1	CAWSPGLAGGNEQFF
TRBV5-8	TRBJ2-1	CASSLVLGTRGNEQFF
TRBV9	TRBJ2-7	CASSVDSSHEQYF
TRBV5-6	TRBJ2-7	CASSRRSLAGGSGEQYF
TRBV7-2	TRBJ2-2	CASSLTTSGSGTGELFF
TRBV5-1	TRBJ2-3	CASSLGLAGVDTQYF
TRBV2	TRBJ2-1	CASSDLWTSGRMLF
TRBV5-5	TRBJ2-3	CASSPLAYVDTQYF
TRBV4-2	TRBJ1-3	CASSLHSGNTIYF
TRBV13	TRBJ2-5	CASSLGGLGGRQETQYF
TRBV9	TRBJ2-2	CASSLNRGNTGELFF
TRBV5-1	TRBJ2-5	CASSLRQQETQYF
TRBV19	TRBJ1-2	CASTYYGYTF
TRBV11-2	TRBJ2-1	CASSLANEQFF
TRBV10-3	TRBJ1-2	CAISGLDSYGYTF